One and the same sample provided the 2 T cell receptor beta chains below, sequenced in a study of blood T cell repertoires in COVID-19. The table came from immunoSEQ multiplex PCR; TCRdb's copy has only in-frame clones and leaves some out. The profile shows about 220,000 clones, 80% to 90% of them singletons. The material sequenced was PBMCs or T cells enriched from blood (not recorded which). The source of these receptors is a woman aged 18 to 35 in a cohort exposed to, infected with or recovered from COVID-19 (not recorded which).

The chain is built from TRBV2 and TRBJ2-1, with D possibly TRBD1 on 6 matching bases. Trimming shortened V by 3 bases and J by 5 bases, and 8 bases separated the two germline ends. The CDR3 is made up of 13 amino acids. Per germline, CDR1 SNHLY and CDR2 FYNNEI. CDR3 protein: CASSETGDNEQFF. The CDR3 DNA reads as TGTGCCAGCAGTGAGACAGGAGACAATGAGCAGTTCTTC.

This clone was seen a single time. This chain connects TRBV4-1 to TRBJ2-7, with D uncertain. The CDR3 is 12 residues long. V was cut by 3 bases and J by 6 bases, with 9 bases left in between. Germline CDR1 reads MGHRA; CDR2 reads YSYEKL. Here the CDR3 reads CASSHLSGEQYF. The CDR3 region has the DNA TGCGCCAGCAGCCACCTAAGTGGCGAGCAGTACTTC.